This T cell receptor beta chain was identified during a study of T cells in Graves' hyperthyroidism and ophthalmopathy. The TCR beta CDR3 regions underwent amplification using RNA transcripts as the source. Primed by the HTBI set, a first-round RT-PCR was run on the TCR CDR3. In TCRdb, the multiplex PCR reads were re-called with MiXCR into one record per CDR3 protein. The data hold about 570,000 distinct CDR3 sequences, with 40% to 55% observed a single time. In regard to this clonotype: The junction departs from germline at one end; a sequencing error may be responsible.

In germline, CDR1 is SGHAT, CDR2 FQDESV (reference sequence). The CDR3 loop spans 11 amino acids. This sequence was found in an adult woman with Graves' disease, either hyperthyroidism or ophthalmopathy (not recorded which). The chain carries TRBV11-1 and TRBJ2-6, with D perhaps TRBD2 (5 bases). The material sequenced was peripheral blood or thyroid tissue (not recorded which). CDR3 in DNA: TGTGCCAGCAGCCACCCGGGAACTGAAGCTTTC. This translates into CASSHPGTEAF.